This T cell receptor beta chain stems from a study of multiple sclerosis patients with progressive multifocal leukoencephalopathy. Time point noted: before natalizumab initiation. The T0 samples predate the first natalizumab infusion. With V trimmed by 2 bases and J by 7 bases, 13 bases remained unmatched. Germline lookup yields CDR1 SGHNT and CDR2 YYREEE (reference sequence). The length of the CDR3 is 17 residues. Each PCR contained spiked synthetic TR CDR3 controls spanning every V-J pairing. Method: immunoSEQ multiplex PCR; TCRdb's copy keeps in-frame clones and lacks some. Of tens of thousands of clones in the sample, 70% to 90% were seen once.

The source of this sequence is a human donor with multiple sclerosis. The V gene is TRBV5-4, the J gene TRBJ2-2, with 8 bases lining up with TRBD2. Sequencing was done on a sample of PBMCs. This CDR3 reads CASSFGVGTRGIGELFF. CDR3 nucleotides: TGTGCCAGCAGCTTCGGCGTTGGGACTAGGGGCATCGGGGAGCTGTTTTTT.